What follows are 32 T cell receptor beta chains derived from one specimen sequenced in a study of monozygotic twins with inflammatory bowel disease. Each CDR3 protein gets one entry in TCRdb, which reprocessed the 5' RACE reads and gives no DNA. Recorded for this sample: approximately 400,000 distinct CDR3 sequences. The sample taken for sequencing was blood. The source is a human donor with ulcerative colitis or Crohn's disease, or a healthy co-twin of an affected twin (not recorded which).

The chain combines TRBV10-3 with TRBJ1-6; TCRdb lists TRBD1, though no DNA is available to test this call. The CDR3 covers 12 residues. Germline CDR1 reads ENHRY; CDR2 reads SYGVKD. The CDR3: CAISDGKGVFHF.

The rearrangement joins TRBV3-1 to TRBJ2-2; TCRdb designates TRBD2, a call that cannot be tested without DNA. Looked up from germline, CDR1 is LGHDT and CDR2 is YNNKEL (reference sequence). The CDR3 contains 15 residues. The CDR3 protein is CASTRTSGTTGELFF.

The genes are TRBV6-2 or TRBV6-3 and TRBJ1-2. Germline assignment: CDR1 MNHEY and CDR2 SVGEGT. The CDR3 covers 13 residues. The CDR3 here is CASFSSASYGYTF.

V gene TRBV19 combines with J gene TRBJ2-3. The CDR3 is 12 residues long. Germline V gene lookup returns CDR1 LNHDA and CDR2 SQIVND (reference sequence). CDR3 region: CASSTQTDTQYF.

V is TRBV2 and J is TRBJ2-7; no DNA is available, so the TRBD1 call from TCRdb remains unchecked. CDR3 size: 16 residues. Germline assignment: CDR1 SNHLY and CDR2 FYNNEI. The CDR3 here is CASSQRRQGVSYEQYF.

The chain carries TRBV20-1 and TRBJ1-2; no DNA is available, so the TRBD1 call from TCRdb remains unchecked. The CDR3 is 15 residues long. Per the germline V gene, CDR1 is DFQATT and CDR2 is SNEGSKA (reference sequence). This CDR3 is CSAGDPTGAIYGYTF.

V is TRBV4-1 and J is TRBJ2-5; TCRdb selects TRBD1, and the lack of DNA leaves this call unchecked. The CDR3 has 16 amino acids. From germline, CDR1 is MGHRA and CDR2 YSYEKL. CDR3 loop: CASSLGNNPGSETQYF.

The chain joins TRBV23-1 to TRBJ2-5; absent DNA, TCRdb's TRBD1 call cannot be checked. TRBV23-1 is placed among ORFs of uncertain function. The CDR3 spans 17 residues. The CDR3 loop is CASSPRGGQGGRETQYF.

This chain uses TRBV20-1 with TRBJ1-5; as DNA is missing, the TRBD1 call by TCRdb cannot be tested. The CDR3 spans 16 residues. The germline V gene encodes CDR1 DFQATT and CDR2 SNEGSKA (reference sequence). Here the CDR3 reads CSAPIWDRGSNQPQHF.

Here the CDR3 reads CASSPGLAGGSEQFF. This rearrangement joins TRBV5-1 to TRBJ2-1; TCRdb calls TRBD2, which cannot be checked without DNA. The CDR3 covers 15 residues. Germline V gene data show CDR1 as SGHRS and CDR2 as YFSETQ.

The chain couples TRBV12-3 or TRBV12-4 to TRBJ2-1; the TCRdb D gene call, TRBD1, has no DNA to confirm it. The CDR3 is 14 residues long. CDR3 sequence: CASSFMAGGNEQFF.

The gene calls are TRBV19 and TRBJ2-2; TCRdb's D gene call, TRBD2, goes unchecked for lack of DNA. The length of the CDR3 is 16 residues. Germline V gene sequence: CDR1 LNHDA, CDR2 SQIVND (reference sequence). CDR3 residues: CASSTQLAVNTGELFF.

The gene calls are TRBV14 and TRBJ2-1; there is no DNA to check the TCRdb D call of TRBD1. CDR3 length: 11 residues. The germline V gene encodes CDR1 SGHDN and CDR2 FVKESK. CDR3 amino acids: CASSQGHLQFF.

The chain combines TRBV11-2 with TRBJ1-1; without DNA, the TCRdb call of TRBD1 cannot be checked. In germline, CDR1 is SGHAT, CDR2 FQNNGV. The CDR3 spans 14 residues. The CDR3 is CASSADRVNTEAFF.

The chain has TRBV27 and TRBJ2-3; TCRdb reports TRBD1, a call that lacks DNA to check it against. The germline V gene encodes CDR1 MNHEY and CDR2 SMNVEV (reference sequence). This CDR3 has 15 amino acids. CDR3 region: CASNPGTGHTDTQYF.

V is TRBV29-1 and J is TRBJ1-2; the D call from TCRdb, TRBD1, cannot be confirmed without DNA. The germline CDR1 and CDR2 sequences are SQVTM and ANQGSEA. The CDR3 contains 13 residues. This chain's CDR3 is CSFLATGNYGYTF.

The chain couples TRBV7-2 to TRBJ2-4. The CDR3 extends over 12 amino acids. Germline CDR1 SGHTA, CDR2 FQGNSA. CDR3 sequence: CASSSDKNIQYF.

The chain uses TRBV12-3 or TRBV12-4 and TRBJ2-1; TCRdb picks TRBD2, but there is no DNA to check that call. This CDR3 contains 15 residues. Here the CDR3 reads CASSSGTSGIGEQFF.

CDR3 in amino acids: CASSLSSGGMNTEAFF. The gene calls are TRBV11-2 and TRBJ1-1; absent DNA, TCRdb's TRBD1 call cannot be checked. CDR3 size: 16 residues. CDR1 is SGHAT, CDR2 FQNNGV, per germline.

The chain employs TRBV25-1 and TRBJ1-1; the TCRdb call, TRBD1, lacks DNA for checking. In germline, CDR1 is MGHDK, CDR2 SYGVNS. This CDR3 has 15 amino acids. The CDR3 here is CASTSRDRENTEAFF.

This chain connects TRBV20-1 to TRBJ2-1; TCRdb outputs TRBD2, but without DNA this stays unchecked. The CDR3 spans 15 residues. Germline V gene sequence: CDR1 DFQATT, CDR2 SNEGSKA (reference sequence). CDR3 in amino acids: CSALKTSGRAIEQFF.

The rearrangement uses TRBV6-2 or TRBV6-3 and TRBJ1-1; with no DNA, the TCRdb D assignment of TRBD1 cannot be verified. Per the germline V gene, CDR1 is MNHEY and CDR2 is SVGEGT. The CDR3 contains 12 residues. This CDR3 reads CASGRGNPGAFF.

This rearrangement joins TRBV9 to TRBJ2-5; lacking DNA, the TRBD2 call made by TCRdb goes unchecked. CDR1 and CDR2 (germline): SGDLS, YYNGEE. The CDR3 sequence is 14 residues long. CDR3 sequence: CASSDTGGPETQYF. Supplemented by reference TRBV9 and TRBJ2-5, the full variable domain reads DSGVTQTPKHLITATGQRVTLRCSPRSGDLSVYWYQQSLDQGLQFLIQYYNGEERAKGNILERFSAQQFPDLHSELNLSSLELGDSALYFCASSDTGGPETQYFGPGTRLLVL.

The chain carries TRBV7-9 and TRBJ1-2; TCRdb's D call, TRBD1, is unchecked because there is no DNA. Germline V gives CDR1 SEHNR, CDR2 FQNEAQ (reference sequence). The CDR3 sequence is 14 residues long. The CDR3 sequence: CASSLGETAYGYTF.

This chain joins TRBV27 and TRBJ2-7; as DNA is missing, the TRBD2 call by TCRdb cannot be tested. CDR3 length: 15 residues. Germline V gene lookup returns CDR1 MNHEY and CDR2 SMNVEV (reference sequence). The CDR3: CASSPTVAGAYEQYF.

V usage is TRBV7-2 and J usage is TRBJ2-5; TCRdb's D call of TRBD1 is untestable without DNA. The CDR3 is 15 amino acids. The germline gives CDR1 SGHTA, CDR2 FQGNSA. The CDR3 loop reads CASSSQGNMEETQYF. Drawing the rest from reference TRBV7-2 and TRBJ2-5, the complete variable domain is GAGVSQSPSNKVTEKGKDVELRCDPISGHTALYWYRQSLGQGLEFLIYFQGNSAPDKSGLPSDRFSAERTGGSVSTLTIQRTQQEDSAVYLCASSSQGNMEETQYFGPGTRLLVL.

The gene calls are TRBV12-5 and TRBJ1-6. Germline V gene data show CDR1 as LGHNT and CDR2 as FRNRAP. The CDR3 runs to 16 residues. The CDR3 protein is CASGLDLDRDNSPLHF.

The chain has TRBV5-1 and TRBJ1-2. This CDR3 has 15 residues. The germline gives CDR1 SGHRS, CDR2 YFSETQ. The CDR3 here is CASSLGRLRNYGYTF.

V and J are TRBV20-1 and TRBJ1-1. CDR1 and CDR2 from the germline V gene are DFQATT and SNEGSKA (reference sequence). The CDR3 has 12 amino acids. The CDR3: CSATEINTEAFF.

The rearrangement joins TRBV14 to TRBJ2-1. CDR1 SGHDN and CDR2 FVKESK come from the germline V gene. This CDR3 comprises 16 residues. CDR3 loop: CASSPYSGNTYNEQFF.

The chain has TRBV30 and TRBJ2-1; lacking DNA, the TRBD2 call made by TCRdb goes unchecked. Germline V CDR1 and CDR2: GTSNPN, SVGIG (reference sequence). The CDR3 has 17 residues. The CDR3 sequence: CAWRGLAGTLPYNEQFF.

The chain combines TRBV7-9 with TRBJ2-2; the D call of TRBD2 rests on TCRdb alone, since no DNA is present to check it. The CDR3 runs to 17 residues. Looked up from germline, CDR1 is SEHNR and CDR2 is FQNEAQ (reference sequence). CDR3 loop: CASSPGPSRQYTGELFF.